Detailed here is one TCR beta chain. The data belong to a study of blood T cell repertoires in COVID-19. For the study at large: Samples came from the United States, Italy and Spain, spanning acute and convalescent COVID-19. The analysed material was cDNA or gDNA that came from T cells, B-cell-depleted T cells, or PBMCs.

Source study methods: It was from reference gene primer amplification that nucleated cell counts were estimated. TCRdb's table, derived via immunoSEQ multiplex PCR, lists solely in-frame clones and lacks some. That table is the source of V, J and clone size, and D and trimming were worked out from the DNA. This table has over 250,000 clones, 85% to 90% appearing once. Sequencing used peripheral blood. The receptor comes from a human donor in a cohort sampled during active COVID-19.

Here the CDR3 DNA reads TGTGCCAGCAGCCCGGGGGGGGGCATGAACACTGAAGCTTTCTTT. Protein sequence: CASSPGGGMNTEAFF. The rearrangement uses TRBV7-2 and TRBJ1-1, with a weak D call TRBD1 (6 bases). Trimming removed 5 bases at V and 0 bases at J, with 13 bases between. The CDR3 runs to 15 residues. The germline gives CDR1 SGHTA, CDR2 FQGNSA.